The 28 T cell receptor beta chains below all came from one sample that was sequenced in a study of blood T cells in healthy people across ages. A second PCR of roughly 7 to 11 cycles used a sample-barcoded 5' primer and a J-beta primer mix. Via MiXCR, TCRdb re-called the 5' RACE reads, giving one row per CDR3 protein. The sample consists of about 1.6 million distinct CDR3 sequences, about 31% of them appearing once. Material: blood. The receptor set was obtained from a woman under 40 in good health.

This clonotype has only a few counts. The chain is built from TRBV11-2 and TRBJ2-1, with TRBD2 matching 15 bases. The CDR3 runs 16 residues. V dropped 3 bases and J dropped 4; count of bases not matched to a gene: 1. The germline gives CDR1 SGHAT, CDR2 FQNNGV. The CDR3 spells CASSFGLAGGYNEQFF. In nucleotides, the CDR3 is TGTGCCAGCAGCTTCGGACTAGCGGGAGGGTACAATGAGCAGTTCTTC.

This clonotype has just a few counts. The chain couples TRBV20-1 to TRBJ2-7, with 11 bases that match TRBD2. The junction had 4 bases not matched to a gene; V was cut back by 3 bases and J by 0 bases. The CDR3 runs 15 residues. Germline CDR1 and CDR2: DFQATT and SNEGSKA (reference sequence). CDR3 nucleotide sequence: TGCAGTGCTAGCCCTAGCGGGGGGACCTCCTACGAGCAGTACTTC. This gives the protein CSASPSGGTSYEQYF.

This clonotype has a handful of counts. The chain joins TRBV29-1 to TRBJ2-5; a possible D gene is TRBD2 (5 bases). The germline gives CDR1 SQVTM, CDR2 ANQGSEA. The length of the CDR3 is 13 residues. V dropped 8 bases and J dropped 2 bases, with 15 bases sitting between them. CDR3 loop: CSSYQREQETQYF. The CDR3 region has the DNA TGCAGCTCCTACCAGAGGGAGCAAGAGACCCAGTACTTC.

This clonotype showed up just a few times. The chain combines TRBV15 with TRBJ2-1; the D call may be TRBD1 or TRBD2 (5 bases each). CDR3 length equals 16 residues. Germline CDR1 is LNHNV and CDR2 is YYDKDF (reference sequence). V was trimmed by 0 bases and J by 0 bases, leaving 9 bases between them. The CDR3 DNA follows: TGTGCCACCAGCAGAGAGGGGGAGCTCTCCTACAATGAGCAGTTCTTC. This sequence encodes CATSREGELSYNEQFF.

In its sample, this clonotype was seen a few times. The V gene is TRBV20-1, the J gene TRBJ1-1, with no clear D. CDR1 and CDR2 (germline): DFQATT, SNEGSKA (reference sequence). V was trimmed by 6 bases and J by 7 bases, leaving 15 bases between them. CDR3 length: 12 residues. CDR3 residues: CSAPVGGIEAFF. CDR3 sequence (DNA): TGCAGTGCCCCCGTCGGAGGGATTGAAGCTTTCTTT.

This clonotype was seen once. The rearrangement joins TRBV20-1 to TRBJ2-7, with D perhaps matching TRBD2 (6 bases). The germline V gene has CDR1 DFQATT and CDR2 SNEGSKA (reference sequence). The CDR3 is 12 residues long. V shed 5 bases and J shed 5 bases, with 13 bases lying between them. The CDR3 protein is CSAGGFIDEQYF. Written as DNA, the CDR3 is TGCAGTGCTGGGGGGTTTATAGACGAGCAGTACTTC.

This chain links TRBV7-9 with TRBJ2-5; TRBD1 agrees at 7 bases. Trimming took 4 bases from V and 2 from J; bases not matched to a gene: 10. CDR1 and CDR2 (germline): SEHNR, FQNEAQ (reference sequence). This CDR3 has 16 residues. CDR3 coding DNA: TGTGCCAGCAGCTACTCGAACAGGGGTTGGCAAGAGACCCAGTACTTC. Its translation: CASSYSNRGWQETQYF.

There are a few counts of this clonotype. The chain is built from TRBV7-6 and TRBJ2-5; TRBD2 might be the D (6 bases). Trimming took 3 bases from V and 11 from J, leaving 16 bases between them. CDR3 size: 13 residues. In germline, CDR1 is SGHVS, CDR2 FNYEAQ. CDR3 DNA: TGTGCCAGCAGCTTCTCAGGGCGGGATAAGCAGTACTTC. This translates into CASSFSGRDKQYF.

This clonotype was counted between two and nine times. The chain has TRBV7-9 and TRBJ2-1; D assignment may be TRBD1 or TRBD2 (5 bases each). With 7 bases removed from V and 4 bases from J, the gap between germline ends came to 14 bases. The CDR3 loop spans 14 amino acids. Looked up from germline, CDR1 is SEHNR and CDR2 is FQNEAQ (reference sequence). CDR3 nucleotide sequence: TGTGCCAGCACGGGGACGGCGGTTTACAATGAGCAGTTCTTC. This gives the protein CASTGTAVYNEQFF.

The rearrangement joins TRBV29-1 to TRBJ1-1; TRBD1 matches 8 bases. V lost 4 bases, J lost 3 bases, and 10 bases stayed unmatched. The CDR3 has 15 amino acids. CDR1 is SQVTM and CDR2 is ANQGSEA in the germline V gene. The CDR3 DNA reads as TGCAGCGTTGTAGGGACAGGCGGAGGGGACACTGAAGCTTTCTTT. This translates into CSVVGTGGGDTEAFF.

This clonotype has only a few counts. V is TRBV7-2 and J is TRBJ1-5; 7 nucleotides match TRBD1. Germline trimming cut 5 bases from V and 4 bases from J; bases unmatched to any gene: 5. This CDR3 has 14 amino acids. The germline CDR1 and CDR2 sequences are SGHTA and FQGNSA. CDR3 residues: CASSRGTENQPQHF. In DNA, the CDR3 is TGTGCCAGCAGCCGAGGGACAGAAAATCAGCCCCAGCATTTT.

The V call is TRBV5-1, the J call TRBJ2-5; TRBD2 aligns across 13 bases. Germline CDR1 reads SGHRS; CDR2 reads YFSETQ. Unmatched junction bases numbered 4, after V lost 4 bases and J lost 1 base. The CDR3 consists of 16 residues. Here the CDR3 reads CASSRGLAGLQETQYF. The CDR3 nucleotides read TGCGCCAGCAGCCGGGGACTAGCGGGACTCCAAGAGACCCAGTACTTC. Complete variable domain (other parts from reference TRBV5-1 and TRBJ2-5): KAGVTQTPRYLIKTRGQQVTLSCSPISGHRSVSWYQQTPGQGLQFLFEYFSETQRNKGNFPGRFSGRQFSNSRSEMNVSTLELGDSALYLCASSRGLAGLQETQYFGPGTRLLVL.

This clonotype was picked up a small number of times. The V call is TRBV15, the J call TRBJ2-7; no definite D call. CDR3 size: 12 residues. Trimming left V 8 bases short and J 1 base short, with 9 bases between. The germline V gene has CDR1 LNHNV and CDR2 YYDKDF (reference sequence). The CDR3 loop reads CATRDYSYEQYF. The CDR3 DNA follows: TGTGCCACCCGAGATTATTCCTACGAGCAGTACTTC.

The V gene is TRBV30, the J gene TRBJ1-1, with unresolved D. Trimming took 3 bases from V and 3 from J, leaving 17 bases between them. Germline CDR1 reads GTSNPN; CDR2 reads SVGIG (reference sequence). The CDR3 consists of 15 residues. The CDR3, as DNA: TGTGCCTGGAGCCCCGGGGAACCCACGTACACTGAAGCTTTCTTT. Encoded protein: CAWSPGEPTYTEAFF.

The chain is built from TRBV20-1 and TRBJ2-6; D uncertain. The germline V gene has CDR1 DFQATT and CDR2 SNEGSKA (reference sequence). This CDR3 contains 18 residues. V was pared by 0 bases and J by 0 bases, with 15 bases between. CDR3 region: CSARDVGTGVSGANVLTF. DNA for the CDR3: TGCAGTGCTAGAGATGTGGGCACCGGCGTCTCTGGGGCCAACGTCCTGACTTTC.

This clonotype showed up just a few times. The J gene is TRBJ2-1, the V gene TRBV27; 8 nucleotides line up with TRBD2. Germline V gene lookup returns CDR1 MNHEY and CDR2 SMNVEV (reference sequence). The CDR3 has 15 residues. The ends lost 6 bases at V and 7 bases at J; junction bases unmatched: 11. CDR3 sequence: CASSPLGAGVNEQFF. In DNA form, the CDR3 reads TGTGCCAGCAGCCCGCTGGGAGCGGGAGTGAATGAGCAGTTCTTC.

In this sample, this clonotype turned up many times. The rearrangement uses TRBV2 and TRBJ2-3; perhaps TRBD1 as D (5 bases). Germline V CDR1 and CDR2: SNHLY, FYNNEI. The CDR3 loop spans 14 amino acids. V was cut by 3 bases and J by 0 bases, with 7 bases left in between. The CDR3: CASSDRASTDTQYF. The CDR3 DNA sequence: TGTGCCAGCAGTGACAGGGCTAGCACAGATACGCAGTATTTT.

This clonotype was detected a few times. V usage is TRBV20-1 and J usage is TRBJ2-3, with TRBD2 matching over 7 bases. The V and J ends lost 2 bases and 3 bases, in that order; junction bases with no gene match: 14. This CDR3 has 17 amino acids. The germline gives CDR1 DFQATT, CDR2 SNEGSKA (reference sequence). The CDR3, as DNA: TGCAGTGCTAGACCGGGATCGGCGGGAGAGGGGACAGATACGCAGTATTTT. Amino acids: CSARPGSAGEGTDTQYF.

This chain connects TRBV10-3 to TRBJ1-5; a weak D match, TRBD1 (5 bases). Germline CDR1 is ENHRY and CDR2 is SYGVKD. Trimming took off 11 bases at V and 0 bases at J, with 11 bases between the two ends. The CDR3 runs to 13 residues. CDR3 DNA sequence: TGTGCCGCACAACAGGATAGCAATCAGCCCCAGCATTTT. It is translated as CAAQQDSNQPQHF.

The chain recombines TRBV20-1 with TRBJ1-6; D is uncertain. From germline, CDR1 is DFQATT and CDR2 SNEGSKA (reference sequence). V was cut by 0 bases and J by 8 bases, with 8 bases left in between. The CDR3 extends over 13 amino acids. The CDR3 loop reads CSAREDQDSPLHF. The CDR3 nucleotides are TGCAGTGCTAGAGAGGACCAGGATTCACCCCTCCACTTT.

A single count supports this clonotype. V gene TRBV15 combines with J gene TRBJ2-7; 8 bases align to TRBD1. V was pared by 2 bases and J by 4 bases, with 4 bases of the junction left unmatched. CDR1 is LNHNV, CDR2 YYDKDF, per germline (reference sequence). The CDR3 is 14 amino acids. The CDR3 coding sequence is TGTGCCACCAGCAGATCCGGGACAGGTTACGAGCAGTACTTC. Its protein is CATSRSGTGYEQYF.

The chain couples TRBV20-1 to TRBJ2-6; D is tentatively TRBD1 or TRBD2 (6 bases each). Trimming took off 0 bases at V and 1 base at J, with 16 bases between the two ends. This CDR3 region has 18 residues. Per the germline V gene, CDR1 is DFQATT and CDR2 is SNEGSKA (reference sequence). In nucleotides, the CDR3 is TGCAGTGCTAGAGATCCCGAAGGGGGGAGATCTGGGGCCAACGTCCTGACTTTC. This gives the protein CSARDPEGGRSGANVLTF.

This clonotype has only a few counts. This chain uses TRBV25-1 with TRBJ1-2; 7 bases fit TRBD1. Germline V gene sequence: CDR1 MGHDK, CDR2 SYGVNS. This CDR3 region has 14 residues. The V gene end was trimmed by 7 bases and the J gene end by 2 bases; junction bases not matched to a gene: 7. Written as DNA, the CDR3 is TGTGCCAGCACTCCGACAGGGCGGAACTATGGCTACACCTTC. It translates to CASTPTGRNYGYTF.

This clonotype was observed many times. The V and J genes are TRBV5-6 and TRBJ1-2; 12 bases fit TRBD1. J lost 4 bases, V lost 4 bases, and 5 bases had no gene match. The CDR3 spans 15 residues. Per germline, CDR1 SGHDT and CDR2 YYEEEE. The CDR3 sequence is CASSPGTGGLYGYTF. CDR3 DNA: TGTGCCAGCAGCCCCGGGACAGGGGGCCTCTATGGCTACACCTTC.

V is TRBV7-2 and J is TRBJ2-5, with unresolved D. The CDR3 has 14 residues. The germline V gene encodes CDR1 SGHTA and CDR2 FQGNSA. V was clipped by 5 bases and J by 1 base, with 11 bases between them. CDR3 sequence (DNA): TGTGCCAGCAGCCAAACAGACTTCCAAGAGACCCAGTACTTC. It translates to CASSQTDFQETQYF.

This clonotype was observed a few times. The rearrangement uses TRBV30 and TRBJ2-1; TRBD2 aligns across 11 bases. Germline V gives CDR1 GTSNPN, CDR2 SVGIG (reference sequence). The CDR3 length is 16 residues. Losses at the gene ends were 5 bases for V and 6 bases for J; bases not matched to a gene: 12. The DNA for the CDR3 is TGTGCCTGGCAGAAATCCGGGACTAGCGGATCCAATGAGCAGTTCTTC. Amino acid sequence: CAWQKSGTSGSNEQFF.

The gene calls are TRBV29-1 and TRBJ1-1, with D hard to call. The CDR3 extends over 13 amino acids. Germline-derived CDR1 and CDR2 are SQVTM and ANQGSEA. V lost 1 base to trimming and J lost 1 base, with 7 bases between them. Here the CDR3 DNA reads TGCAGCGTTGAAGGTGGGCAGAACACTGAAGCTTTCTTT. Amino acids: CSVEGGQNTEAFF.

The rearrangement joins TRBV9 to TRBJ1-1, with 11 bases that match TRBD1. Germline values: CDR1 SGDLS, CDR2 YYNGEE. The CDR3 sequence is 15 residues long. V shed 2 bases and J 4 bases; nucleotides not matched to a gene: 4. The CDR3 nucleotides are TGTGCCAGCAGCGTGGGACAGGGGGGGTTCACTGAAGCTTTCTTT. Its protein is CASSVGQGGFTEAFF.